Below are 2 T cell receptor beta chains sequenced from a single sample in a study of blood T cells in healthy people across ages. Primed by a sample-barcoded 5' primer and a J-beta primer mix, a second PCR proceeded for about 6 to 11 cycles. One entry per CDR3 protein, called by TCRdb with MiXCR from the 5' RACE reads. The table shows about 680,000 distinct CDR3 sequences, with roughly 50% occurring only once. Sequences were obtained from blood. The receptors here all came from a woman in her sixties in good health.

The chain recombines TRBV20-1 with TRBJ2-2; TRBD2 matches at 7 bases. From germline, CDR1 is DFQATT and CDR2 SNEGSKA (reference sequence). The CDR3 extends over 15 amino acids. The V segment lost 5 bases and the J segment 4 bases; nucleotides outside the gene matches: 10. The CDR3 loop is CSAGPAGETTGELFF. In DNA form, the CDR3 reads TGCAGTGCTGGGCCTGCGGGAGAAACCACCGGGGAGCTGTTTTTT.

This chain uses TRBV12-3 or TRBV12-4 with TRBJ1-5, with D perhaps matching TRBD1 (5 bases). The CDR3 length is 16 residues. Between the trimmed V and J ends, which lost 2 bases and 2 bases, there was a span of 13 bases. The CDR3 loop is CASSLSAGQGNQPQHF. For the CDR3, the DNA is TGTGCCAGCAGTTTATCGGCAGGGCAGGGCAATCAGCCCCAGCATTTT.